A single sample is the source of the 23 T cell receptor beta chains below, sequenced in a study of blood T cell repertoires in COVID-19. The protocol was immunoSEQ multiplex PCR, while the TCRdb copy is restricted to in-frame clones and leaves out a portion. The profile covers 250,000 or so clones, with about 80% appearing a single time and around 1.8% taken by the ten largest. Source material: peripheral blood. These receptors came from a woman older than 75 with acute or convalescent COVID-19.

The rearrangement uses TRBV12-3 or TRBV12-4 and TRBJ1-1, with D uncertain. The CDR3 is made up of 12 amino acids. V was shortened by 3 bases and J by 7 bases, with 9 bases between the two germline ends. In nucleotides, the CDR3 is TGTGCCAGCAGTTTCCTGGCAGGTGAAGCTTTCTTT. It translates to CASSFLAGEAFF.

The genes are TRBV24-1 and TRBJ2-1, with 7 bases that match TRBD1. The V gene's germline CDR1 is KGHDR and CDR2 SFDVKD. Trimming cost V 3 bases and J 10 bases; bases outside gene matches: 11. The CDR3 length is 15 residues. This chain's CDR3 is CATSDTTGTDSEQFF. Here the CDR3 DNA reads TGTGCCACCAGTGATACGACCGGGACAGATTCCGAGCAGTTCTTC.

The V call is TRBV6-1, the J call TRBJ1-2; no clear D. V was pared by 2 bases and J by 2 bases, with 9 bases between. Per germline, CDR1 MNHNS and CDR2 SASEGT. The CDR3 loop spans 14 amino acids. The DNA for the CDR3 is TGTGCCAGCAGTGAATTGCGAGGGAACTATGGCTACACCTTC. It codes for CASSELRGNYGYTF.

This rearrangement joins TRBV5-1 to TRBJ1-2; no firm D call. This CDR3 is built from 13 residues. V lost 2 bases, J lost 4 bases, and 9 bases lay in between. CDR1 SGHRS and CDR2 YFSETQ come from the germline V gene. CDR3: CASSFEGSYGYTF. Written as DNA, the CDR3 is TGCGCCAGCAGCTTCGAGGGCAGCTATGGCTACACCTTC.

In this sample, this clone turned up a few times. This chain uses TRBV3-1 (or the pseudogene TRBV3-2) with TRBJ2-4; possibly TRBD1 for D (6 bases). This CDR3 contains 16 residues. V was shortened by 4 bases and J by 0 bases, with 13 bases between the two germline ends. From germline, CDR1 is LGHDT and CDR2 YNNKEL (reference sequence). The CDR3 is CASSRRQDVAKNIQYF. DNA of the CDR3: TGTGCCAGCAGCCGTAGACAGGACGTAGCCAAAAACATTCAGTACTTC.

Worth noting for this clone: An end of the junction does not agree with germline; a read error may underlie this. The chain joins TRBV9 to TRBJ2-1, with 9 nucleotides matching TRBD2. The CDR3 extends over 16 amino acids. Germline lookup yields CDR1 SGDLS and CDR2 YYNGEE. CDR3 protein: CASSVGSGSSDNEQFF. The CDR3 DNA reads TGTGCCAGCAGCGTAGGTAGCGGGAGCTCCGACAATGAGCAGTTCTTC.

J is TRBJ2-1 and V is TRBV9, with no clear D. The CDR3 length is 15 residues. Trimming removed 3 bases from V and 10 bases from J, with 20 bases in between. Germline assignment: CDR1 SGDLS and CDR2 YYNGEE. CDR3 sequence reads: CASSGHDVIQKEQFF. The CDR3 nucleotides are TGTGCCAGCAGCGGCCACGATGTCATCCAGAAGGAGCAGTTCTTC. The variable domain in full, completed from reference TRBV9 and TRBJ2-1, reads DSGVTQTPKHLITATGQRVTLRCSPRSGDLSVYWYQQSLDQGLQFLIQYYNGEERAKGNILERFSAQQFPDLHSELNLSSLELGDSALYFCASSGHDVIQKEQFFGPGTRLTVL.

The chain is built from TRBV2 and TRBJ1-5; TRBD1 is a possible D gene (6 bases). The CDR3 runs to 12 residues. Germline V gene data show CDR1 as SNHLY and CDR2 as FYNNEI. V was trimmed by 9 bases and J by 6 bases, leaving 12 bases between them. Here the CDR3 DNA reads TGTGCCAGTCACTTGACAGGTCAGCCCCAGCATTTT. It encodes CASHLTGQPQHF.

This rearrangement joins TRBV28 to TRBJ2-3; perhaps TRBD2 as D (6 bases). The ends were cut back, 6 bases at V and 2 bases at J, with 9 bases in the middle. Germline lookup yields CDR1 MDHEN and CDR2 SYDVKM. This CDR3 region has 13 residues. CDR3 residues: CASSRGSTDTQYF. Here the CDR3 DNA reads TGTGCCAGCAGCCGGGGGTCCACAGATACGCAGTATTTT.

V is TRBV18 and J is TRBJ1-2; 7 nucleotides match TRBD1. This CDR3 spans 17 amino acids. The V segment lost 3 bases and the J segment 4 bases; nucleotides outside the gene matches: 14. Looked up from germline, CDR1 is KGHSH and CDR2 is LQKENI. Written as DNA, the CDR3 is TGTGCCAGCTCACCCCCCCAACAGGGGATTGGGTCCTATGGCTACACCTTC. It is translated as CASSPPQQGIGSYGYTF. The variable domain in full, with the rest retrieved from reference TRBV18 and TRBJ1-2, is NAGVMQNPRHLVRRRGQEARLRCSPMKGHSHVYWYRQLPEEGLKFMVYLQKENIIDESGMPKERFSAEFPKEGPSILRIQQVVRGDSAAYFCASSPPQQGIGSYGYTFGSGTRLTVV.

The genes are TRBV29-1 and TRBJ2-7, with 9 bases lining up with TRBD1. Germline trimming cut 3 bases from V and 2 bases from J; bases unmatched to any gene: 8. CDR1 SQVTM and CDR2 ANQGSEA come from the germline V gene. The CDR3 spans 15 residues. In DNA form, the CDR3 reads TGCAGCGTTGACCCTGGGACAGGGCCAACCTACGAGCAGTACTTC. This encodes CSVDPGTGPTYEQYF.

This clone was picked up a small number of times. The chain links TRBV29-1 to TRBJ2-1, with D perhaps TRBD1 (5 bases). V was shortened by 3 bases and J by 7 bases, with 13 bases between the two germline ends. The length of the CDR3 is 13 residues. The germline V gene encodes CDR1 SQVTM and CDR2 ANQGSEA. CDR3 sequence (DNA): TGCAGCGTTGATAGGGGAAAGGGGAATGAGCAGTTCTTC. Encoded protein: CSVDRGKGNEQFF.

V usage is TRBV3-1 (or the pseudogene TRBV3-2) and J usage is TRBJ2-3; D is perhaps TRBD2 (5 bases). Trimming took off 6 bases at V and 1 base at J, with 8 bases between the two ends. The V gene's germline CDR1 is LGHDT and CDR2 YNNKEL (reference sequence). The CDR3 has 13 residues. The DNA for the CDR3 is TGTGCCAGCAGACCCGGGGGCACAGATACGCAGTATTTT. It specifies CASRPGGTDTQYF.

This chain links TRBV7-6 with TRBJ2-7; D is perhaps TRBD2 (6 bases). CDR1 is SGHVS and CDR2 is FNYEAQ in the germline V gene. This CDR3 contains 15 residues. Trimming shortened V by 1 base and J by 4 bases, and 14 bases separated the two germline ends. The CDR3 loop reads CASSLGRAGTYEQYF. Written as DNA, the CDR3 is TGTGCCAGCAGCTTAGGGCGGGCAGGGACTTACGAGCAGTACTTC. The entire variable domain, with the rest obtained from reference TRBV7-6 and TRBJ2-7, is as follows: GAGVSQSPRYKVTKRGQDVALRCDPISGHVSLYWYRQALGQGPEFLTYFNYEAQQDKSGLPNDRFSAERPEGSISTLTIQRTEQRDSAMYRCASSLGRAGTYEQYFGPGTRLTVT.

The J gene is TRBJ2-7, the V gene TRBV4-2, with 8 bases identical to TRBD1. After removal of 0 bases from V and 4 bases from J, the junction contained 8 bases not matched to a gene. CDR3 length: 16 residues. Germline-derived CDR1 and CDR2 are LGHNA and YNFKEQ. CDR3 nucleotide sequence: TGTGCCAGCAGCCAAGATAGCCGGGACAGGCTATACGAGCAGTACTTC. Residues: CASSQDSRDRLYEQYF.

The V and J genes are TRBV7-9 and TRBJ1-1; maybe TRBD1 (5 bases). V was clipped by 3 bases and J by 6 bases, with 8 bases between them. The CDR3 is made up of 12 amino acids. Germline-derived CDR1 and CDR2 are SEHNR and FQNEAQ (reference sequence). CDR3 region: CASSLIGAEAFF. The CDR3 bases are TGTGCCAGCAGCTTGATAGGGGCTGAAGCTTTCTTT.

The V and J genes are TRBV9 and TRBJ2-1, with D tentatively TRBD2 (6 bases). This CDR3 comprises 16 residues. Germline lookup yields CDR1 SGDLS and CDR2 YYNGEE. V lost 0 bases to trimming and J lost 13 bases, with 23 bases between them. The CDR3 nucleotides read TGTGCCAGCAGCGTAGAGAGGAGGGCTTGGGTGGGAAATCAGTTCTTC. As protein: CASSVERRAWVGNQFF.

The gene calls are TRBV2 and TRBJ1-1, with 12 bases matching TRBD1. V gave up 10 bases and J gave up 5 bases; unmatched junction bases: 5. Germline V gene data show CDR1 as SNHLY and CDR2 as FYNNEI. This CDR3 spans 13 amino acids. In DNA, the CDR3 is TGTGCCACCTCGGGACAGGGGGCAACTGAAGCTTTCTTT. The encoded protein is CATSGQGATEAFF.

The rearrangement joins TRBV5-4 to TRBJ2-1, with TRBD1 as a possible D gene (5 bases). The V gene lost 4 bases and the J gene lost 7 bases, with 9 bases spanning the gap. Germline lookup yields CDR1 SGHNT and CDR2 YYREEE (reference sequence). The CDR3 has 12 residues. Written as DNA, the CDR3 is TGTGCCAGCAGCCTGACAGTGAATGAGCAGTTCTTC. This gives the protein CASSLTVNEQFF.

The rearrangement uses TRBV20-1 and TRBJ2-7; 11 bases fit TRBD2. From germline, CDR1 is DFQATT and CDR2 SNEGSKA (reference sequence). The trim removed 3 bases at V and 2 bases at J, leaving 15 bases unmatched. The CDR3 has 18 residues. In DNA, the CDR3 is TGCAGTGCTAGTTTGTCCAGGACTAGCGGGCCCGGGGCCTACGAGCAGTACTTC. Translated, it gives CSASLSRTSGPGAYEQYF.

The J gene is TRBJ2-1, the V gene TRBV19; TRBD1 might be the D (5 bases). CDR1 is LNHDA, CDR2 SQIVND, per germline (reference sequence). This CDR3 has 11 residues. V dropped 8 bases and J dropped 12 bases, with 14 bases sitting between them. The CDR3, as DNA: TGTGCCAGTTTAGAAACAGGTCGGCAGTTCTTC. Encoded protein: CASLETGRQFF. Based on the CDR3 plus reference TRBV19 and TRBJ2-1, the full variable domain is DGGITQSPKYLFRKEGQNVTLSCEQNLNHDAMYWYRQDPGQGLRLIYYSQIVNDFQKGDIAEGYSVSREKKESFPLTVTSAQKNPTAFYLCASLETGRQFFGPGTRLTVL.

The genes are TRBV30 and TRBJ2-3, with TRBD1 identical over 8 bases. CDR1 is GTSNPN and CDR2 is SVGIG in the germline V gene (reference sequence). The CDR3 contains 14 residues. Trimming at V came to 5 bases and at J to 1 base, leaving 5 bases not matched to a gene. The CDR3 DNA is TGTGCCTGGGGACAGGGATCGGGCACAGATACGCAGTATTTT. This sequence encodes CAWGQGSGTDTQYF. Combining the CDR3 with reference TRBV30 and TRBJ2-3 gives the whole variable domain SQTIHQWPATLVQPVGSPLSLECTVEGTSNPNLYWYRQAAGRGLQLLFYSVGIGQISSEVPQNLSASRPQDRQFILSSKKLLLSDSGFYLCAWGQGSGTDTQYFGPGTRLTVL.

This clone was detected only once. The chain couples TRBV6-5 to TRBJ2-5; no firm D call. Deletions cut 7 bases from V and 7 bases from J, with 13 bases between. Germline-derived CDR1 and CDR2 are MNHEY and SVGAGI. This CDR3 has 12 amino acids. In DNA, the CDR3 is TGTGCCAGCACCGCACCCTCGGGGACCCAGTACTTC. Encoded protein: CASTAPSGTQYF.